The next 22 T cell receptor beta chains were all read from a single sample in a study of shared clonotypes between healthy human individuals. Sequenced by immunoSEQ multiplex PCR; TCRdb stores in-frame clones only, minus some. The table lists 2 million to 2.5 million clones, just over 90% of them singletons. What was sequenced was naive CD4+ T cells from PBMCs. Stated subset: CD45RA+ positively selected. These receptors all come from a man younger than 30 in good health. Some clones in this sample may be carry-over from other donors' samples.

The chain carries TRBV29-1 and TRBJ2-1; 11 positions match TRBD2. The CDR3 is made up of 16 amino acids. CDR1 and CDR2 from the germline V gene are SQVTM and ANQGSEA. The trim removed 6 bases at V and 1 base at J, leaving 8 bases unmatched. CDR3: CSVLALAGGSYNEQFF. In DNA form, the CDR3 reads TGCAGCGTGTTAGCCCTAGCGGGAGGTTCCTACAATGAGCAGTTCTTC.

The chain links TRBV11-2 to TRBJ1-5; D possibly corresponds to TRBD1 (5 bases). Germline CDR1 is SGHAT and CDR2 is FQNNGV. V lost 2 bases and J 5 bases, leaving 10 bases between the germline ends. This CDR3 region has 14 residues. This chain's CDR3 is CASSLRAGDQPQHF. The CDR3 region has the DNA TGTGCCAGCAGCTTAAGAGCGGGGGATCAGCCCCAGCATTTT.

The chain recombines TRBV10-3 with TRBJ2-1; no reliable D call. CDR1 and CDR2 (germline): ENHRY, SYGVKD. Trimming pared 3 bases from V and 6 bases from J, leaving 18 bases between. The CDR3 has 16 residues. The CDR3 DNA is TGTGCCATCAGTGACCCGCACGAGGACGCAAGCAATGAGCAGTTCTTC. It translates to CAISDPHEDASNEQFF.

The chain uses TRBV7-2 and TRBJ2-7, with a possible D match to TRBD2 (6 bases). The germline V and J ends were trimmed by 5 bases and 2 bases, with 22 bases remaining between them. The CDR3 has 17 residues. The germline gives CDR1 SGHTA, CDR2 FQGNSA. In DNA form, the CDR3 reads TGTGCCAGCAGCGGGCCGGGAGAGAGAAAAAACCCCTACGAGCAGTACTTC. It yields the protein CASSGPGERKNPYEQYF.

The chain recombines TRBV5-1 with TRBJ1-1, with 8 bases fitting TRBD1. V trimming: 1 base; J trimming: 4 bases; junction bases outside the gene matches: 6. This CDR3 has 15 amino acids. Looked up from germline, CDR1 is SGHRS and CDR2 is YFSETQ. The DNA of the CDR3 is TGCGCCAGCAGCTTGCTTCAGGGGGCGACCACTGAAGCTTTCTTT. This gives the protein CASSLLQGATTEAFF. The full variable domain, completed using reference TRBV5-1 and TRBJ1-1, is KAGVTQTPRYLIKTRGQQVTLSCSPISGHRSVSWYQQTPGQGLQFLFEYFSETQRNKGNFPGRFSGRQFSNSRSEMNVSTLELGDSALYLCASSLLQGATTEAFFGQGTRLTVV.

The chain uses TRBV28 and TRBJ2-5; tentatively, D is TRBD1 (6 bases). Germline V gene data show CDR1 as MDHEN and CDR2 as SYDVKM. Trimming removed 6 bases at V and 5 bases at J, with 19 bases between. The CDR3 extends over 15 amino acids. The CDR3 sequence is CASSRRRGLGETQYF. CDR3 coding DNA: TGTGCCAGCAGCCGGCGCAGGGGCCTAGGGGAGACCCAGTACTTC.

The chain employs TRBV7-3 and TRBJ2-7; 9 bases are shared with TRBD1. V trimming: 5 bases; J trimming: 6 bases; junction bases outside the gene matches: 11. CDR1 is SGHTA and CDR2 is FQGTGA in the germline V gene. The CDR3 runs to 15 residues. The CDR3 loop is CASSPTRDRVGEQYF. DNA of the CDR3: TGTGCCAGCAGCCCAACCCGGGACAGGGTAGGCGAGCAGTACTTC.

This sequence joins TRBV7-8 and TRBJ1-5, with 9 bases matching TRBD1. V gave up 5 bases and J gave up 5 bases; unmatched junction bases: 7. The CDR3 extends over 15 amino acids. CDR1 and CDR2 from the germline V gene are SGHVS and FQNEAQ. CDR3 region: CASSRRGQGHQPQHF. Written as DNA, the CDR3 is TGTGCCAGCAGCAGGAGGGGACAGGGTCATCAGCCCCAGCATTTT.

As regards this clone: The sample holds other DNA sequences that translate to the same CDR3. The chain joins TRBV6-5 to TRBJ2-5, with D unresolved. The CDR3 has 11 amino acids. The V gene's germline CDR1 is MNHEY and CDR2 SVGAGI. V was clipped by 2 bases and J by 7 bases, with 5 bases between them. The CDR3 reads CASSYGGTQYF. The CDR3 DNA reads TGTGCCAGCAGTTACGGCGGGACCCAGTACTTC.

The chain couples TRBV6-6 to TRBJ2-7; 9 bases match TRBD2. Germline assignment: CDR1 MNHNY and CDR2 SVGAGI (reference sequence). The CDR3 consists of 14 residues. The trim removed 5 bases at V and 5 bases at J, leaving 7 bases unmatched. CDR3: CASSNAGGPHEQYF. For the CDR3, the DNA is TGTGCCAGCAGTAACGCGGGAGGGCCCCACGAGCAGTACTTC.

The chain combines TRBV15 with TRBJ2-3, with 13 bases fitting TRBD2. Germline CDR1 and CDR2: LNHNV and YYDKDF (reference sequence). CDR3 size: 20 residues. J lost 2 bases, V lost 0 bases, and 11 bases had no gene match. The CDR3 sequence: CATSRETSGRAFRSTDTQYF. CDR3 nucleotide sequence: TGTGCCACCAGCAGAGAAACTAGCGGGAGGGCCTTTCGGTCCACAGATACGCAGTATTTT. The entire variable domain, with the rest obtained from reference TRBV15 and TRBJ2-3, is as follows: DAMVIQNPRYQVTQFGKPVTLSCSQTLNHNVMYWYQQKSSQAPKLLFHYYDKDFNNEADTPDNFQSRRPNTSFCFLDIRSPGLGDTAMYLCATSRETSGRAFRSTDTQYFGPGTRLTVL.

V and J are TRBV19 and TRBJ1-5; 8 positions match TRBD1. The CDR3 consists of 14 residues. The junction had 3 bases not matched to a gene; V was cut back by 1 base and J by 7 bases. Germline V CDR1 and CDR2: LNHDA, SQIVND (reference sequence). CDR3 sequence reads: CASSIGTGSQPQHF. The CDR3 nucleotides are TGTGCCAGTAGTATAGGGACAGGGAGCCAGCCCCAGCATTTT.

The chain carries TRBV6-5 and TRBJ1-4; D gene uncertain. Trimming removed 6 bases from V and 2 bases from J, with 13 bases in between. Germline V gene data show CDR1 as MNHEY and CDR2 as SVGAGI. This CDR3 contains 15 residues. The CDR3 sequence is CASRDSGRTNEKLFF. In DNA form, the CDR3 reads TGTGCCAGCAGGGACTCGGGCAGGACTAATGAAAAACTGTTTTTT.

J is TRBJ1-2 and V is TRBV5-6, with D unresolved. The CDR3 has 15 residues. The V gene's germline CDR1 is SGHDT and CDR2 YYEEEE. V was cut by 0 bases and J by 0 bases, with 9 bases left in between. This CDR3 reads CASSLVSVANYGYTF. CDR3 DNA sequence: TGTGCCAGCAGCTTGGTGTCAGTAGCTAACTATGGCTACACCTTC.

For this clone: Other nucleotide sequences in the sample specify the same CDR3. The chain combines TRBV15 with TRBJ2-5, with D unresolved. This CDR3 has 12 amino acids. Germline CDR1 is LNHNV and CDR2 is YYDKDF (reference sequence). Trimming took off 1 base at V and 5 bases at J, with 5 bases between the two ends. The CDR3 here is CATSRAKETQYF. CDR3 DNA sequence: TGTGCCACCAGCAGAGCGAAGGAGACCCAGTACTTC.

The chain is built from TRBV5-1 and TRBJ1-4, with 9 bases fitting TRBD1. Trimming took 4 bases from V and 10 from J; bases not matched to a gene: 2. The CDR3 has 12 residues. CDR1 is SGHRS and CDR2 is YFSETQ in the germline V gene. The DNA of the CDR3 is TGCGCCAGCAGCCCGGGACAGGGAAAACTGTTTTTT. Protein: CASSPGQGKLFF.

On this clone: This CDR3 is also generated by other DNA sequences in the sample. The chain recombines TRBV5-1 with TRBJ2-3; 11 positions agree with TRBD2. The length of the CDR3 is 15 residues. J lost 1 base, V lost 4 bases, and 2 bases had no gene match. Germline V gives CDR1 SGHRS, CDR2 YFSETQ. CDR3 nucleotides: TGCGCCAGCAGCCCGGGACTAGCGGGCACAGATACGCAGTATTTT. Amino acid sequence: CASSPGLAGTDTQYF.

This chain joins TRBV7-8 and TRBJ2-7; perhaps TRBD1 as D (5 bases). The CDR3 is made up of 15 amino acids. Germline CDR1 is SGHVS and CDR2 is FQNEAQ. Between the trimmed V and J ends, which lost 3 bases and 0 bases, there was a span of 12 bases. This CDR3 is CASSFLMTDSYEQYF. CDR3 bases: TGTGCCAGCAGCTTCCTGATGACAGACTCCTACGAGCAGTACTTC.

The chain has TRBV30 and TRBJ1-2, with 10 positions matching TRBD1. Germline loops: CDR1 GTSNPN, CDR2 SVGIG (reference sequence). J was trimmed by 5 bases and V by 5 bases; bases with no gene match: 5. The CDR3 covers 13 residues. CDR3 amino acids: CAWSDRGLYGYTF. The CDR3 coding sequence is TGTGCCTGGTCGGACAGGGGGTTATATGGCTACACCTTC. The full variable domain, its missing parts supplied by reference TRBV30 and TRBJ1-2, is SQTIHQWPATLVQPVGSPLSLECTVEGTSNPNLYWYRQAAGRGLQLLFYSVGIGQISSEVPQNLSASRPQDRQFILSSKKLLLSDSGFYLCAWSDRGLYGYTFGSGTRLTVV.

This clone was counted between two and nine times. This rearrangement joins TRBV9 to TRBJ1-4; 7 nucleotides align to TRBD1. Per the germline V gene, CDR1 is SGDLS and CDR2 is YYNGEE. V shed 0 bases, J shed 6 bases, and the junction held 5 bases outside the gene matches. This CDR3 has 15 amino acids. CDR3 protein: CASSVGVRGDEKLFF. CDR3 in DNA: TGTGCCAGCAGCGTAGGGGTCAGGGGGGATGAAAAACTGTTTTTT.

V gene TRBV28 combines with J gene TRBJ2-3, with TRBD2 matching over 10 bases. Looked up from germline, CDR1 is MDHEN and CDR2 is SYDVKM. The CDR3 is 16 amino acids. With V trimmed by 3 bases and J by 4 bases, 7 bases remained unmatched. In nucleotides, the CDR3 is TGTGCCAGCAGTTTCGCGCAGCGGGAGGGTCCAGATACGCAGTATTTT. Its translation is CASSFAQREGPDTQYF. Full variable domain (outside the CDR3, taken from reference TRBV28 and TRBJ2-3): DVKVTQSSRYLVKRTGEKVFLECVQDMDHENMFWYRQDPGLGLRLIYFSYDVKMKEKGDIPEGYSVSREKKERFSLILESASTNQTSMYLCASSFAQREGPDTQYFGPGTRLTVL.

A single count supports this clone. The rearrangement links TRBV5-4 to TRBJ2-1, with D possibly matching TRBD2 (6 bases). The germline CDR1 and CDR2 sequences are SGHNT and YYREEE (reference sequence). This CDR3 contains 14 residues. Trimming stripped 1 base from V and 8 bases from J, with 13 bases between. The CDR3 DNA sequence: TGTGCCAGCAGCTTGCGTCGGGAGCGTGATGAGCAGTTCTTC. Its protein is CASSLRRERDEQFF.